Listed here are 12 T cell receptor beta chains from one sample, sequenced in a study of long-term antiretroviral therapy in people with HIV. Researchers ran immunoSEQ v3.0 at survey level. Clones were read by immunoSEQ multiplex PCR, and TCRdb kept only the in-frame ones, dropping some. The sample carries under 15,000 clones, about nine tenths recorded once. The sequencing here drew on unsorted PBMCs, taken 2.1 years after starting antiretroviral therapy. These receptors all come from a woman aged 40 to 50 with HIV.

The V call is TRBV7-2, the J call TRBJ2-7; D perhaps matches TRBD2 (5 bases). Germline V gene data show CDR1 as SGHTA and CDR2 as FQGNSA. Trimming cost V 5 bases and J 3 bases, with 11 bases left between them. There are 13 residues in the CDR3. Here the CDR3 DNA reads TGTGCCAGCAGCCAAAATCGGGGCTACGAGCAGTACTTC. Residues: CASSQNRGYEQYF.

CDR3 region: CAWSVRSNYGYTF. In DNA, the CDR3 is TGTGCCTGGAGTGTTCGATCTAACTATGGCTACACCTTC. The chain uses TRBV30 and TRBJ1-2; D gene unclear. Trimming cost V 0 bases and J 0 bases, with 5 bases left between them. From germline, CDR1 is GTSNPN and CDR2 SVGIG (reference sequence). The CDR3 is 13 residues long.

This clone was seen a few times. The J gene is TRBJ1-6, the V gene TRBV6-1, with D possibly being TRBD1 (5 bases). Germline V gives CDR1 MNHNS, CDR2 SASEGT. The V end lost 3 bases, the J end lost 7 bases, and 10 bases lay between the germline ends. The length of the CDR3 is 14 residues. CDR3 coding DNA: TGTGCCAGCAGTGAGGGGCAGCTCAATTCACCCCTCCACTTT. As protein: CASSEGQLNSPLHF.

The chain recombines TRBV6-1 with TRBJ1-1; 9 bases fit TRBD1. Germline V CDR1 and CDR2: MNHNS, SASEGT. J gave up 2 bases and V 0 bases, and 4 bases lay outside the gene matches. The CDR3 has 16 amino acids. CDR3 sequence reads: CASSEAMGQGNTEAFF. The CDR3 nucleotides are TGTGCCAGCAGTGAAGCTATGGGACAGGGAAACACTGAAGCTTTCTTT.

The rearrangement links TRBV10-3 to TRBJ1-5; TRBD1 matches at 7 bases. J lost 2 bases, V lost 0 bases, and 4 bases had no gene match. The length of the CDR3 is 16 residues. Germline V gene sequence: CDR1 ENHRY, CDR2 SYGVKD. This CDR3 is CAISESKGAGNQPQHF. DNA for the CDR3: TGTGCCATCAGTGAGTCGAAGGGGGCTGGCAATCAGCCCCAGCATTTT.

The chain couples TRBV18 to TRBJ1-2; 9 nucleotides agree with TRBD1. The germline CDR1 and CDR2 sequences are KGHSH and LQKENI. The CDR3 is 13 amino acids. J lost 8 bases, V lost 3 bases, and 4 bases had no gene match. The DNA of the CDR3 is TGTGCCAGCTCACCGGGACAGGGTGAGGGCTACACCTTC. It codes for CASSPGQGEGYTF.

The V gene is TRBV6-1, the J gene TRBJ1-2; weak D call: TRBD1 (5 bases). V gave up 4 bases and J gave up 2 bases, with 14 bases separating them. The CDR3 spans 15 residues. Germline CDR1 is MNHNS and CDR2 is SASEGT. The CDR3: CASSGGVGSNYGYTF. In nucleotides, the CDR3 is TGTGCCAGCAGTGGGGGGGTGGGATCAAACTATGGCTACACCTTC.

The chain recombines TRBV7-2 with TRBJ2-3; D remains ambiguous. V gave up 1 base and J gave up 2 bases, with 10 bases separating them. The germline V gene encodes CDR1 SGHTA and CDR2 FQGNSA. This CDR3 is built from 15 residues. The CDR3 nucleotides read TGTGCCAGCAGCTTAGTGGACGTAAACACAGATACGCAGTATTTT. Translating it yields CASSLVDVNTDTQYF. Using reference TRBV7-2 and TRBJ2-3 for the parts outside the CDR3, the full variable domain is GAGVSQSPSNKVTEKGKDVELRCDPISGHTALYWYRQSLGQGLEFLIYFQGNSAPDKSGLPSDRFSAERTGGSVSTLTIQRTQQEDSAVYLCASSLVDVNTDTQYFGPGTRLTVL.

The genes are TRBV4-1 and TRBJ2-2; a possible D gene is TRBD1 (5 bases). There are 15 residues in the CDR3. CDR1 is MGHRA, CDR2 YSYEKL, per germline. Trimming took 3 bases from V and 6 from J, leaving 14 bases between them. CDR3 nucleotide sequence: TGCGCCAGCAGCCAGGTTTTAGGGGAAGCCGGGGAGCTGTTTTTT. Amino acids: CASSQVLGEAGELFF.

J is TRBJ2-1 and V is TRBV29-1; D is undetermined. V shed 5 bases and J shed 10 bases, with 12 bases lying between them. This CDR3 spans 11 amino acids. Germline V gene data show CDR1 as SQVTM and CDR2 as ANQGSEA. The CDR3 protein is CSVSLLNEQFF. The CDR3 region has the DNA TGCAGCGTTAGCCTCCTGAACGAGCAGTTCTTC.

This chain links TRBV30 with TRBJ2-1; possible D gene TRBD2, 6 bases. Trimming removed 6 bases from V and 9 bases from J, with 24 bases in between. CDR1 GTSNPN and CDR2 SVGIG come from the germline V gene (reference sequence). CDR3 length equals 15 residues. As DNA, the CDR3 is TGTGCCTGCCGGAGGTGGGGGGAGGCATCTGGTGAGCAGTTCTTC. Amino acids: CACRRWGEASGEQFF.

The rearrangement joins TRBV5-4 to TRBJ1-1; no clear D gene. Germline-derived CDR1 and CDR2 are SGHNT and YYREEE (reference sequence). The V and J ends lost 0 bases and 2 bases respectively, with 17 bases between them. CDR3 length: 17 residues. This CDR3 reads CASSLALFGTLNTEAFF. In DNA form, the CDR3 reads TGTGCCAGCAGCTTGGCCTTATTTGGCACTCTCAACACTGAAGCTTTCTTT. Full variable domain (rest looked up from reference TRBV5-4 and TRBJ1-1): ETGVTQSPTHLIKTRGQQVTLRCSSQSGHNTVSWYQQALGQGPQFIFQYYREEENGRGNFPPRFSGLQFPNYSSELNVNALELDDSALYLCASSLALFGTLNTEAFFGQGTRLTVV.